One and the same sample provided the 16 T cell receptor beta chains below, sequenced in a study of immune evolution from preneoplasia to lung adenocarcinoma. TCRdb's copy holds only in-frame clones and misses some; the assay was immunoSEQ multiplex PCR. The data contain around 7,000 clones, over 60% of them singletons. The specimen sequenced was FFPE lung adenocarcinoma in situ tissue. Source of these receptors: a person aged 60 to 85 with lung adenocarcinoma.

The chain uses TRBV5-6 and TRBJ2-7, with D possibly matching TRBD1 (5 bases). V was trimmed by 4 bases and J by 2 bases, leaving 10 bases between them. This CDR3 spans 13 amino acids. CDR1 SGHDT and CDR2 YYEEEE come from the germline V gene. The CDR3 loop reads CASSLTGPYEQYF. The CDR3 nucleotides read TGTGCCAGCAGCCTCACAGGCCCCTACGAGCAGTACTTC. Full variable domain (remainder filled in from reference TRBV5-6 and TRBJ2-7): DAGVTQSPTHLIKTRGQQVTLRCSPKSGHDTVSWYQQALGQGPQFIFQYYEEEERQRGNFPDRFSGHQFPNYSSELNVNALLLGDSALYLCASSLTGPYEQYFGPGTRLTVT.

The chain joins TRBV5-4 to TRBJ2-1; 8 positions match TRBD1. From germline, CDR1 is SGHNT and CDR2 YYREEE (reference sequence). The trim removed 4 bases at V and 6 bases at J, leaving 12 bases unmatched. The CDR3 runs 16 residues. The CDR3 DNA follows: TGTGCCAGCAGCCCACAACAGGGGGGCAGTTCCAATGAGCAGTTCTTC. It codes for CASSPQQGGSSNEQFF.

Here the CDR3 reads CASSYAASSYNSPLHF. CDR3 DNA sequence: TGTGCCAGCAGTTACGCGGCGAGCTCCTATAATTCACCCCTCCACTTT. The V and J genes are TRBV6-5 and TRBJ1-6; D not certain. CDR1 is MNHEY and CDR2 is SVGAGI in the germline V gene. V was shortened by 2 bases and J by 0 bases, with 8 bases between the two germline ends. This CDR3 has 16 amino acids.

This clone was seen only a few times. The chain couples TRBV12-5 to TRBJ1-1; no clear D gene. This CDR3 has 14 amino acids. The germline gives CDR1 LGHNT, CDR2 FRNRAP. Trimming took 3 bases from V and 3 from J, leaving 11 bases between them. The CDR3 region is CASGFNSGHTEAFF. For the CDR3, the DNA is TGTGCTAGTGGTTTCAATTCCGGCCACACTGAAGCTTTCTTT. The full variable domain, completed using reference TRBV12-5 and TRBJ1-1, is DARVTQTPRHKVTEMGQEVTMRCQPILGHNTVFWYRQTMMQGLELLAYFRNRAPLDDSGMPKDRFSAEMPDATLATLKIQPSEPRDSAVYFCASGFNSGHTEAFFGQGTRLTVV.

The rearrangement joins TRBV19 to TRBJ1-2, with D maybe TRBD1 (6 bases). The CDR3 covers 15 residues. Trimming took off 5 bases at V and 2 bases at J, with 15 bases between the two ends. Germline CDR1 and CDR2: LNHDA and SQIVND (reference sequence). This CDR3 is CASSSRTVSNYGYTF. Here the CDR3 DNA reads TGTGCCAGTAGTTCCCGGACAGTCAGCAACTATGGCTACACCTTC.

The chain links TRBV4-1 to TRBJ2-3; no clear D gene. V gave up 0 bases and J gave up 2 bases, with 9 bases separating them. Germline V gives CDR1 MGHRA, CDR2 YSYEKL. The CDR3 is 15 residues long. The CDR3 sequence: CASSQEGTDTDTQYF. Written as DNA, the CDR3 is TGCGCCAGCAGCCAAGAGGGTACGGACACAGATACGCAGTATTTT.

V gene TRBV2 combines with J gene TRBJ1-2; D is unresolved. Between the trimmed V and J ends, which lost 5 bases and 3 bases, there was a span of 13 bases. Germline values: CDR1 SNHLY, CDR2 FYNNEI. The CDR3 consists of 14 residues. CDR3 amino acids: CASSPQEVDYGYTF. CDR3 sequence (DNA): TGTGCCAGCAGTCCTCAGGAGGTGGACTATGGCTACACCTTC.

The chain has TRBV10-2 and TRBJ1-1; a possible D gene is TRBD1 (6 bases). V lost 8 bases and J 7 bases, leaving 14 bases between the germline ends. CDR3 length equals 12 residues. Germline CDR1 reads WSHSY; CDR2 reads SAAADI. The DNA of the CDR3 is TGCGCCAGCGGTTGGTCAGGGGTTGAAGCTTTCTTT. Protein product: CASGWSGVEAFF.

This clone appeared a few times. The CDR3 spells CASSEWYGTNYGYTF. CDR3 in DNA: TGTGCCAGCAGTGAATGGTACGGAACTAACTATGGCTACACCTTC. The chain has TRBV2 and TRBJ1-2; no firm D call. Trimming shortened V by 2 bases and J by 0 bases, and 10 bases separated the two germline ends. Per germline, CDR1 SNHLY and CDR2 FYNNEI. The CDR3 runs 15 residues.

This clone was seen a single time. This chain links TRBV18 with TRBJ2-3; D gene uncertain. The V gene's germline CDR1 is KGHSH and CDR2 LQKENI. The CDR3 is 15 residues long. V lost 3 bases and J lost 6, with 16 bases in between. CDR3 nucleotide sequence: TGTGCCAGCTCACCGTCGACACGCTTAGGGGATACGCAGTATTTT. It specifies CASSPSTRLGDTQYF.

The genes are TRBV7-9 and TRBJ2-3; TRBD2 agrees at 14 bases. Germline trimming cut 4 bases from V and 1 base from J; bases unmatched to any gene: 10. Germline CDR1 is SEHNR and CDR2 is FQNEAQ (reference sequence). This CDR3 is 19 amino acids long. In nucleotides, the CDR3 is TGTGCCAGCAGCTCAGCTGGACTAGCGGGGGGCCGGGGCACAGATACGCAGTATTTT. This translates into CASSSAGLAGGRGTDTQYF. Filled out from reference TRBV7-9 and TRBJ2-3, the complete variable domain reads DTGVSQNPRHKITKRGQNVTFRCDPISEHNRLYWYRQTLGQGPEFLTYFQNEAQLEKSRLLSDRFSAERPKGSFSTLEIQRTEQGDSAMYLCASSSAGLAGGRGTDTQYFGPGTRLTVL.

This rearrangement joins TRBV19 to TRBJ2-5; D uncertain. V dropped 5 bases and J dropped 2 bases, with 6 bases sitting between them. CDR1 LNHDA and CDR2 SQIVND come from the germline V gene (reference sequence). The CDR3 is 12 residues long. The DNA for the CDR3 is TGTGCCAGTAGTTTTTCGCAAGAGACCCAGTACTTC. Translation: CASSFSQETQYF.

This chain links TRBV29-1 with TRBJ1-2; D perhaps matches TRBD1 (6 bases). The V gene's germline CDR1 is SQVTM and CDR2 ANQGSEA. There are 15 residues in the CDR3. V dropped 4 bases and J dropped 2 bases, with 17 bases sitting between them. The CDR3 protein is CSVVAGAQGNYGYTF. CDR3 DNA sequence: TGCAGCGTTGTAGCAGGGGCCCAAGGGAACTATGGCTACACCTTC.

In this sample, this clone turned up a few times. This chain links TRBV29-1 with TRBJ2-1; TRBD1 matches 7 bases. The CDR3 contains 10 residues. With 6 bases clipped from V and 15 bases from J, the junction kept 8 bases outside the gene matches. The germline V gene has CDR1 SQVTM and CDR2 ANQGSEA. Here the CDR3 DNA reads TGCAGCGTCCACGGGACAGACTGGTTCTTC. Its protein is CSVHGTDWFF.

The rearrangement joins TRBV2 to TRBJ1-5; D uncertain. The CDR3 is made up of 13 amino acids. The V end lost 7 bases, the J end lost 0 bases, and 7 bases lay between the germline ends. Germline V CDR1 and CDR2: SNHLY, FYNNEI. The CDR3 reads CASMRDSNQPQHF. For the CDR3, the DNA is TGTGCCAGCATGAGAGATAGCAATCAGCCCCAGCATTTT.

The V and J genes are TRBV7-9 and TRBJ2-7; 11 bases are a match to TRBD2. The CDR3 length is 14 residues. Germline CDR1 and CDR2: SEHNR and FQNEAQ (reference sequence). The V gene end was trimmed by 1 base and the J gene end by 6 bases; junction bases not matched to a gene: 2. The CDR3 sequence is CASSLGGLAGEQYF. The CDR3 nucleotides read TGTGCCAGCAGCTTAGGAGGACTAGCGGGCGAGCAGTACTTC.